The 6 T cell receptor beta chains presented below share a single source sample, sequenced in a study of T cell repertoires and leukemia-associated antigens. TCRdb redid the calling of the 5' RACE reads with MiXCR, one entry per CDR3 protein. The data show 9,000 to 15,000 distinct CDR3 sequences, about two fifths seen once. Their recognized antigens are unknown. Sequences were obtained from CD3+ T cells sorted from blood and cultured. These receptors were obtained from a female donor in good health.

The chain uses TRBV5-1 and TRBJ2-1; D is unclear. The CDR3 consists of 11 residues. Trimming cost V 0 bases and J 9 bases, with 4 bases left between them. CDR1 and CDR2 (germline): SGHRS, YFSETQ. Here the CDR3 reads CASSLAGEQFF. CDR3 DNA: TGCGCCAGCAGCTTGGCTGGTGAGCAGTTCTTC.

This rearrangement joins TRBV20-1 to TRBJ2-7; D is perhaps TRBD1 (5 bases). Per the germline V gene, CDR1 is DFQATT and CDR2 is SNEGSKA (reference sequence). The CDR3 spans 15 residues. The V gene lost 3 bases and the J gene lost 5 bases, with 20 bases spanning the gap. CDR3 protein: CSARSVGPQQHEQYF. CDR3 coding DNA: TGCAGTGCTAGGTCGGTGGGGCCCCAACAGCACGAGCAGTACTTC.

There are a few counts of this clonotype. V and J are TRBV12-3 or TRBV12-4 and TRBJ2-2; no clear D. The CDR3 spans 15 residues. Trimming cost V 3 bases and J 5 bases, with 13 bases left between them. The CDR3 coding sequence is TGTGCCAGCAGTTTGGGCCTGAGGAGTACCGGGGAGCTGTTTTTT. The encoded protein is CASSLGLRSTGELFF.

The chain recombines TRBV7-8 with TRBJ2-5; D possibly corresponds to TRBD2 (5 bases). The CDR3 runs to 14 residues. Germline CDR1 SGHVS, CDR2 FQNEAQ. Trimming took 8 bases from V and 2 from J, leaving 15 bases between them. CDR3 nucleotides: TGTGCCAGCGTCGCGGCGGGCCCTCAAGAGACCCAGTACTTC. This gives the protein CASVAAGPQETQYF.

The V and J genes are TRBV18 and TRBJ1-2; TRBD1 matches 7 bases. The germline V gene has CDR1 KGHSH and CDR2 LQKENI. CDR3 length equals 15 residues. With 2 bases clipped from V and 4 bases from J, the junction kept 7 bases outside the gene matches. The CDR3 is CASSPWYRGSYGYTF. DNA of the CDR3: TGTGCCAGCTCACCATGGTACAGGGGAAGCTATGGCTACACCTTC. The whole variable domain, remainder taken from reference TRBV18 and TRBJ1-2, is NAGVMQNPRHLVRRRGQEARLRCSPMKGHSHVYWYRQLPEEGLKFMVYLQKENIIDESGMPKERFSAEFPKEGPSILRIQQVVRGDSAAYFCASSPWYRGSYGYTFGSGTRLTVV.

As to this clonotype: A much bigger clone sits one base away, suggesting this may be a read error. This rearrangement joins TRBV24-1 to TRBJ1-1, with 8 bases fitting TRBD1. CDR1 KGHDR and CDR2 SFDVKD come from the germline V gene. The CDR3 runs to 12 residues. The CDR3 loop reads CASSDRRQGAFF. CDR3 coding DNA: TGTGCCTCCAGTGATCGCAGACAGGGGGCTTTCTTT.